A selection of T cell receptor beta chains follows, all from one sample in a study of metastatic and nonmetastatic thyroid tumors. TCRdb reprocessed the PCR reads via MiXCR. The sample has around 14,000 clones; 20% to 30% are singletons. The specimen was blood. The receptors originated from a female donor with papillary thyroid cancer or a benign thyroid nodule (not recorded which). Some clones in this sample may be carry-over from other donors' samples. Each CDR3 is given with its conserved first and last residue. Fields, in order: CDR3 protein, CDR3 DNA, V gene, D gene, J gene, clone size. The D gene is left open where the match is weak. The size field is filled for only some rows; it gives once, few, many or a size class.

CASSLGSGEKLFF,TGTGCCAGCAGCTTGGGTAGCGGTGAAAAACTGTTTTTT,TRBV5-4,NA,TRBJ1-4,many
CASSQDLVRGPGGNSPLHF,TGCGCCAGCAGCCAAGATCTAGTCAGGGGGCCGGGTGGTAATTCACCCCTCCACTTT,TRBV4-3,TRBD1,TRBJ1-6,many
CASSHVGQGPSYNEQFF,TGCGCCAGCAGCCACGTTGGACAGGGACCATCCTACAATGAGCAGTTCTTC,TRBV4-3,TRBD1,TRBJ2-1,NA
CASRAGTGTGELFF,TGTGCCAGCAGGGCCGGGACAGGGACCGGGGAGCTGTTTTTT,TRBV5-4,TRBD1,TRBJ2-2,many
CASSFRQGRAFF,TGTGCCAGCAGCTTTAGACAGGGTAGAGCTTTCTTT,TRBV5-6,TRBD1,TRBJ1-1,many
CASSLSYGSDEQYF,TGTGCCAGCAGCCTGTCATACGGGTCCGACGAGCAGTACTTC,TRBV5-4,NA,TRBJ2-7,many
CASSPGTSSYNEQFF,TGTGCCAGCAGCCCCGGGACTTCCTCCTACAATGAGCAGTTCTTC,TRBV11-2,NA,TRBJ2-1,NA
CASSYGPGDTQYF,TGTGCCAGCAGTTACGGGCCGGGAGATACGCAGTATTTT,TRBV28,NA,TRBJ2-3,few
CASSQVLGAAPSYGYTF,TGCGCCAGCAGCCAAGTTCTGGGGGCCGCCCCCTCATATGGCTACACCTTC,TRBV4-3,NA,TRBJ1-2,many
CASSDTDRATEAFF,TGTGCCAGCAGTGACACCGACAGGGCCACTGAAGCTTTCTTT,TRBV6-4,TRBD1,TRBJ1-1,medium-sized
CASRLGTSGYSEQFF,TGTGCCAGCAGGCTAGGGACTAGCGGCTACAGTGAGCAGTTCTTC,TRBV3-1,TRBD2,TRBJ2-1,few
CARLTGKINTEAFF,TGTGCCAGACTAACAGGGAAGATAAACACTGAAGCTTTCTTT,TRBV28,NA,TRBJ1-1,NA
CASSSPGQHGYTF,TGTGCCAGCAGTTCCCCTGGGCAACATGGCTACACCTTC,TRBV28,NA,TRBJ1-2,many
CASSGDSSSGNTIYF,TGTGCCAGCAGTGGCGACAGCAGCTCTGGAAACACCATATATTTT,TRBV6-1,NA,TRBJ1-3,few
CASSSLKTQYF,TGTGCCAGCAGTTCATTAAAGACCCAGTACTTC,TRBV6-1,NA,TRBJ2-5,medium-sized
CASSLDGPGFTDTQYF,TGTGCCAGCAGCTTAGATGGGCCAGGCTTCACAGATACGCAGTATTTT,TRBV11-2,NA,TRBJ2-3,many
CASSRVAGEEADEQFF,TGTGCCAGCAGCCGAGTAGCGGGAGAAGAGGCAGATGAGCAGTTCTTC,TRBV28,TRBD2,TRBJ2-1,medium-sized
CASSLAGGRNQPQHF,TGTGCCAGCAGCTTAGCGGGTGGCAGGAATCAGCCCCAGCATTTT,TRBV7-8,NA,TRBJ1-5,NA
CSARGFWHTEAFF,TGCAGTGCTAGAGGGTTTTGGCACACTGAAGCTTTCTTT,TRBV20-1,NA,TRBJ1-1,NA
CASSLAWELAGLGGANVLTF,TGTGCCAGCAGCTTAGCTTGGGAGCTAGCGGGACTAGGGGGGGCCAACGTCCTGACTTTC,TRBV11-1,TRBD2,TRBJ2-6,NA
CASRISGGNSNQPQHF,TGTGCCAGCAGAATCTCGGGCGGGAATAGCAATCAGCCCCAGCATTTT,TRBV2,NA,TRBJ1-5,many
CASSLQTGNYGYTF,TGTGCCAGCAGTTTACAGACGGGTAACTATGGCTACACCTTC,TRBV28,NA,TRBJ1-2,medium-sized
CSVYRATSGNTIYF,TGCAGCGTTTACAGGGCTACCTCTGGAAACACCATATATTTT,TRBV29-1,NA,TRBJ1-3,many
CSVEMGQGQPQHF,TGCAGCGTTGAAATGGGACAGGGTCAGCCCCAGCATTTT,TRBV29-1,TRBD1,TRBJ1-5,many
CSARGPSGNTGELFF,TGCAGTGCTAGAGGGCCTAGCGGCAACACCGGGGAGTTGTTTTTT,TRBV20-1,TRBD2,TRBJ2-2,NA
CASSYFDLAAETQYF,TGTGCCAGCAGTTATTTCGACTTAGCTGCAGAGACCCAGTACTTC,TRBV6-1,NA,TRBJ2-5,many
CASSSTGTGNYEQYF,TGTGCCAGCAGTTCCACCGGGACAGGGAACTACGAGCAGTACTTC,TRBV28,TRBD1,TRBJ2-7,medium-sized
CVSSQAGGPMYEQFF,TGTGTCAGCAGCCAAGCTGGGGGGCCTATGTATGAGCAGTTCTTC,TRBV7-3,NA,TRBJ2-1,NA